The T cell receptor beta chain under discussion was sequenced for a study of cytomegalovirus exposure and HLA in healthy donors. CDR1 and CDR2 from the germline V gene are SGDLS and YYNGEE. The CDR3 runs 20 residues. The J segment lost 5 bases and the V segment lost 4 bases, leaving 16 bases of the junction unmatched. The study ran its PCR with 60 Vbeta and 13 Jbeta primers. Data came from immunoSEQ multiplex PCR; TCRdb stores just in-frame clones and leaves some out. The table includes 150,000 to 200,000 clones, about three quarters detected once. The sample was PBMCs. The sequence derives from a woman in her thirties or forties in good health and CMV-seronegative. This chain joins TRBV9 and TRBJ2-2; TRBD2 aligns across 14 bases. The CDR3 region has the DNA TGTGCCAGCAGCCCCCCTAGCAAGGGACTAGCGGGAGTCACGACCGGGGAGCTGTTTTTT. Protein: CASSPPSKGLAGVTTGELFF.